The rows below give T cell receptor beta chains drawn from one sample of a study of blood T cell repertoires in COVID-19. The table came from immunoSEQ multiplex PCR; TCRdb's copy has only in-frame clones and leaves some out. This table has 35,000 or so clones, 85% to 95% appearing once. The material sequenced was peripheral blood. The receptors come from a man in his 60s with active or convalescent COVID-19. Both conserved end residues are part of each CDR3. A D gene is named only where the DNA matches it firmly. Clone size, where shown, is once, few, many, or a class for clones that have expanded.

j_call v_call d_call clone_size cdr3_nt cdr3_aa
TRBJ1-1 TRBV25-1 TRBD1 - TGTGCCAGCAGTTTCGACAGGGGGAACACTGAAGCTTTCTTT CASSFDRGNTEAFF
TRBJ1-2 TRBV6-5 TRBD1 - TGTGCCAGCCGAACAGGGGGCGGCTATGGCTACACCTTC CASRTGGGYGYTF
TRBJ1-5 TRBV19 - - TGTGCCAGTAGTATATCCCCGGTAGGGGCGAACCAGCCCCAGCATTTT CASSISPVGANQPQHF
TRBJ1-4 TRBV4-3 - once TGCGCCAGCAGCCAAGATACCCGGGTTGAAAAACTGTTTTTT CASSQDTRVEKLFF
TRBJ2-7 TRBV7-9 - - TGTGCCAGCAGCTTAACACAGGCGACGTCTGGTCCCTACGAGCAGTACTTC CASSLTQATSGPYEQYF
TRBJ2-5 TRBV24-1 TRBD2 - TGTGCCACCAGTGATGGGCGGGAGGGCCTGTCGGAGACCCAGTACTTC CATSDGREGLSETQYF
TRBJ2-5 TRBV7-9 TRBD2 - TGTGCCAGCCTGCGGGGGGAAGGGGAGACCCAGTACTTC CASLRGEGETQYF
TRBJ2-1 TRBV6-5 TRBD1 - TGTGCCAGCAGTCTAGGACAGGGTAAGCCTGAGCAGTTCTTC CASSLGQGKPEQFF
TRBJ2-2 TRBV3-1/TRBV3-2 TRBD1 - TGTGCCAGCAGCCCCCGACAGGGTTTCGGGGAGCTGTTTTTT CASSPRQGFGELFF
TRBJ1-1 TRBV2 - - TGTGCCAGCAGATGGCCAGGGTGGAACACTGAAGCTTTCTTT CASRWPGWNTEAFF
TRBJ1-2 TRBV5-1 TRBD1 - TGCGCCAGCAGCTTGGAGTTCGACAGGGGTTATGGCTACACCTTC CASSLEFDRGYGYTF
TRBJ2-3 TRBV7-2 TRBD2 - TGTGCCAGCAGCTTAGAATCCTTCTGGGCGGGAGGGCCAGATACGCAGTATTTT CASSLESFWAGGPDTQYF
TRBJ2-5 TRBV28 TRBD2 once TGTGCCAGCAGTTTATTGCGGGGGGCTGACCAAGAGACCCAGTACTTC CASSLLRGADQETQYF
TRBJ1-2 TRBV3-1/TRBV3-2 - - TGTGCCAGCTCCGACAGAGCGGGGAACTATGGCTACACCTTC CASSDRAGNYGYTF
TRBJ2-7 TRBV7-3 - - TGTGCCAGCAGCTCCGGACTGATAAGCTCCTACGAGCAGTACTTC CASSSGLISSYEQYF
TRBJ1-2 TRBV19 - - TGTGCCAGTAGGAGGACAACGACCTATGGCTACACCTTC CASRRTTTYGYTF
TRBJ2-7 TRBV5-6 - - TGTGCCAGCAGCTTGATGGGGACTTCCTACGAGCAGTACTTC CASSLMGTSYEQYF
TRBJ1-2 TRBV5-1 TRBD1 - TGCGCCAGCAGCCCCCCAGGGGACAGGGGGAGGTCAGGCTATGGCTACACCTTC CASSPPGDRGRSGYGYTF
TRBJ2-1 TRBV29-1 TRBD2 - TGCAGCGTTGAGGGACTAGCGGGGGGGAACTACAATGAGCAGTTCTTC CSVEGLAGGNYNEQFF
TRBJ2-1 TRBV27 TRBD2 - TGTGCCAGCAGGGGGGGTCTAGCGGGACCCAAGGCCTACAATGAGCAGTTCTTC CASRGGLAGPKAYNEQFF
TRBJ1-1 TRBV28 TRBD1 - TGTGCCAGCAGTTTATGGGGGACAGAGAACACTGAAGCTTTCTTT CASSLWGTENTEAFF
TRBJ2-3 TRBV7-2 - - TGTGCCAGCAGCTTAGCGAGGCGTGATACGCAGTATTTT CASSLARRDTQYF
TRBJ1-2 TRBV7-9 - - TGTGCCAGCAGCGCGCAGGGATTCCGTGAGGATGGCTACACCTTC CASSAQGFREDGYTF
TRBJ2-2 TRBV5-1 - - TGCGCCAGCAGCTTGGAGGGGGGGACCACCGGGGAGCTGTTTTTT CASSLEGGTTGELFF
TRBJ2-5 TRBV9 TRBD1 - TGTGCCAGCGGCAGAAGGACAGGGGGCGGTGAGACCCAGTACTTC CASGRRTGGGETQYF
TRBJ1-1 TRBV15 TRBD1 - TGTGCCACCAGCAGACAGGGGGCTGAGCGGGCTTTCTTT CATSRQGAERAFF
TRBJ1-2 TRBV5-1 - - TGCGCCAGCAGCTTAGACAGATATGGCTACACCTTC CASSLDRYGYTF
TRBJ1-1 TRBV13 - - TGTGCCAGCAGCTTAGGGGGTCGAGGAGGGCGAGCTTTCTTT CASSLGGRGGRAFF
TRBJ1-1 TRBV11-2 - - TGTGCCAGCAGCCCCCGGACAGACACTGAAGCTTTCTTT CASSPRTDTEAFF
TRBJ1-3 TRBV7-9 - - TGTGCCAGCAGCTTAGGTCAGGGGCTCACCATATATTTT CASSLGQGLTIYF
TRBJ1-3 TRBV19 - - TGTGCCAGTAGTGCAGGGTCTGGAAACACCATATATTTT CASSAGSGNTIYF
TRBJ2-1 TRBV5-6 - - TGTGCCAGCAGCATGACTACCAGGTCCTACAATGAGCAGTTCTTC CASSMTTRSYNEQFF
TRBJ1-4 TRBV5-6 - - TGTGCCAGCAGCTTGGGGAATCGGGGGTATAATGAAAAACTGTTTTTT CASSLGNRGYNEKLFF
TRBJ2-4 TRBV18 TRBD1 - TGTGCCAGCTCACCTGAGGGGACAGGGGCCTCCCTAGCCAAAAACATTCAGTACTTC CASSPEGTGASLAKNIQYF
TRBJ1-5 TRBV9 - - TGTGCCAGCAGCCTTGGGGTAGGGGGGCCCCAGCATTTT CASSLGVGGPQHF
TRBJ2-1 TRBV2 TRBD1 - TGTGCCAGCAGTTCCATAGGACAGGGAAAAGGGCCAGAGAATTTCTTC CASSSIGQGKGPENFF
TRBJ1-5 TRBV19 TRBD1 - TGTGCCAGTAGTGTTTACAGGGGCAGCAATCAGCCCCAGCATTTT CASSVYRGSNQPQHF
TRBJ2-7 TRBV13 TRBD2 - TGTGCCAGCAGCTTAAGAAGAGGGAGCGGGAGACAGTTCAGCGAGCAGTACTTC CASSLRRGSGRQFSEQYF
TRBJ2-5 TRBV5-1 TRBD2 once TGCGCCAGCGGATATAGCGGGAATAAGGAAGAGACCCAGTACTTC CASGYSGNKEETQYF
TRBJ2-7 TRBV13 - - TGTGCCAGCAGCTTAGGGCGGGGAGAGGACGAGCAGTACTTC CASSLGRGEDEQYF
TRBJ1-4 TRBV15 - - TGTGCCACCAGCAGAGAGTGGGGGCGCCTGGCAACTAATGAAAAACTGTTTTTT CATSREWGRLATNEKLFF
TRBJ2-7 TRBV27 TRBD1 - TGTGCCAGCAGTTTAGGACCCGGACAGGGAGGCTACGAGCAGTACTTC CASSLGPGQGGYEQYF
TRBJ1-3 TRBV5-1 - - TGCGCCAGCAGCCTAGGACAGAGGGGAAACACCATATATTTT CASSLGQRGNTIYF
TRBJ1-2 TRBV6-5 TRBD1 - TGTGCCAGCAGCACAACAGGGGGCGCAATCTATGGCTACACCTTC CASSTTGGAIYGYTF
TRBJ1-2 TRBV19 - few TGTGCCAGTAGTCGCACGAGTTACCCTAACTATGGCTACACCTTC CASSRTSYPNYGYTF
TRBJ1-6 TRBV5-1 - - TGCGCCAGCAGCTTGGAGGCAGGGTTCAATTCACCCCTCCACTTT CASSLEAGFNSPLHF
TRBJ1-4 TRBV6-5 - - TGTGCCAGCAGCGACCGGACACCAACTAATGAAAAACTGTTTTTT CASSDRTPTNEKLFF
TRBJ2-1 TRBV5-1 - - TGCGCCAGCAAAAGCGTCCTTAACAATGAGCAGTTCTTC CASKSVLNNEQFF
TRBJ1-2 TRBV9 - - TGTGCCAGCAGCCCCCAGGACATCTACTATGGCTACACCTTC CASSPQDIYYGYTF
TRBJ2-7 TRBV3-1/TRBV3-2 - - TGTGCCAGCACCCAATCTGGGGCCGCCTACGAGCAGTACTTC CASTQSGAAYEQYF
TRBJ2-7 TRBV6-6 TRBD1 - TGTGCCAGCAGTCAGGGACAGGGGCCTAGAGACGAGCAGTACTTC CASSQGQGPRDEQYF
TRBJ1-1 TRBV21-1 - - TGTGCCACCCTGACAGGGGGGACTGAAGCTTTCTTT CATLTGGTEAFF
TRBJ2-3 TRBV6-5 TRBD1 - TGTGCCAGCAGTACCGGGACAGACACAGATACGCAGTATTTT CASSTGTDTDTQYF
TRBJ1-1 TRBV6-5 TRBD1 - TGTGCCAGCAGTTACAGTGGGACAGGGGGCACTGAAGCTTTCTTT CASSYSGTGGTEAFF
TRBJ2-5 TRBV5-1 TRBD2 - TGCGCCAGCAGCTCGGGACTATCACTCCAAGAGACCCAGTACTTC CASSSGLSLQETQYF